This TCR beta chain was observed in a study of post-analysis software for immune sequencing data. Prepared TCR beta cDNA libraries contained unique molecular identifiers. TCRdb reprocessed the PCR reads with MiXCR, giving one entry per CDR3 protein. The data hold roughly 730,000 distinct CDR3 sequences, with 30% observed a single time. The receptor was isolated from a girl under 18 with multiple sclerosis. Sequenced material: blood.

In nucleotides, the CDR3 is TGCAGCGTGCAGCGACAGGCGAACACTGAAGCTTTCTTT. Encoded protein: CSVQRQANTEAFF. The V and J genes are TRBV29-1 and TRBJ1-1; D possibly corresponds to TRBD1 (6 bases). The V and J ends lost 6 bases and 1 base respectively, with 12 bases between them. Germline CDR1 and CDR2: SQVTM and ANQGSEA. The CDR3 loop spans 13 amino acids.